Below, 27 T cell receptor beta chains from the same sample are listed, as sequenced in a study of blood T cells in healthy people across ages. Combining a sample-barcoded 5' primer with a J-beta primer mix, a second PCR ran for about 7 to 11 cycles. TCRdb independently ran MiXCR on the 5' RACE reads; one entry per CDR3 protein. The profile shows around 1,700,000 distinct CDR3 sequences, approximately 30% of them singletons. Sequenced: blood. These receptors all stem from a woman aged 25 to 39 in good health.

Written as DNA, the CDR3 is TGTGCCAGCAGTACCTCCCCGGTCGACAGATACAATGAGCAGTTCTTC. This encodes CASSTSPVDRYNEQFF. The rearrangement uses TRBV28 and TRBJ2-1; perhaps TRBD1 as D (5 bases). Germline V lookup: CDR1 MDHEN, CDR2 SYDVKM. The CDR3 loop spans 16 amino acids. The V and J ends lost 5 bases and 4 bases respectively, with 18 bases between them.

The chain links TRBV7-8 to TRBJ1-6, with D unresolved. Trimming stripped 2 bases from V and 7 bases from J, with 9 bases between. This CDR3 has 14 residues. CDR1 is SGHVS and CDR2 is FQNEAQ in the germline V gene. The CDR3 is CASSLLAKNSPLHF. CDR3 nucleotide sequence: TGTGCCAGCAGCTTACTCGCCAAAAATTCACCCCTCCACTTT.

This clonotype has just a few counts. The V call is TRBV7-9, the J call TRBJ2-4; the D gene is possibly TRBD1 (6 bases). CDR1 is SEHNR and CDR2 is FQNEAQ in the germline V gene (reference sequence). V was cut by 5 bases and J by 13 bases, with 21 bases left in between. This CDR3 comprises 14 residues. CDR3 loop: CASSPDSRGGRQYF. The CDR3 DNA reads TGTGCCAGCAGCCCGGACAGCCGAGGTGGTCGGCAGTACTTC.

This clonotype was seen a single time. The J gene is TRBJ1-2, the V gene TRBV5-1, with D unresolved. The germline V gene has CDR1 SGHRS and CDR2 YFSETQ. The V end lost 1 base, the J end lost 8 bases, and 12 bases lay between the germline ends. The CDR3 loop spans 13 amino acids. CDR3 bases: TGCGCCAGCAGCTTGTCCGGGGATCGGGGCTACACCTTC. Amino acid sequence: CASSLSGDRGYTF.

Comments on this clonotype: A much larger clone differs from this one at a single base, so this may be a read error. The chain carries TRBV7-6 and TRBJ2-1; weak D call: TRBD2 (6 bases). V lost 1 base and J 13 bases, leaving 14 bases between the germline ends. Per germline, CDR1 SGHVS and CDR2 FNYEAQ. The CDR3 has 13 residues. The CDR3 sequence is CASSLVVRETQFF. The CDR3 DNA is TGTGCCAGCAGCTTAGTTGTCCGGGAGACCCAGTTCTTC.

This clonotype was seen a few times. The CDR3 here is CASSPSGGLQPQHF. CDR3 sequence (DNA): TGTGCCAGCAGCCCCTCGGGGGGCTTACAGCCCCAGCATTTT. The J gene is TRBJ1-5, the V gene TRBV7-9, with a weak D call TRBD1 (6 bases). Germline lookup yields CDR1 SEHNR and CDR2 FQNEAQ (reference sequence). The CDR3 consists of 14 residues. The V end was cut by 5 bases, the J end by 7 bases, with 15 bases between.

The chain employs TRBV5-6 and TRBJ1-4; 10 bases agree with TRBD1. The V gene's germline CDR1 is SGHDT and CDR2 YYEEEE. The CDR3 runs to 15 residues. The trim removed 3 bases at V and 8 bases at J, leaving 7 bases unmatched. CDR3 residues: CASSWGQGLEEKLFF. The CDR3 region has the DNA TGTGCCAGCAGCTGGGGACAGGGGCTGGAGGAAAAACTGTTTTTT.

This chain joins TRBV7-2 and TRBJ2-3, with D maybe TRBD2 (5 bases). Trimming shortened V by 4 bases and J by 2 bases, and 13 bases separated the two germline ends. The length of the CDR3 is 15 residues. CDR1 is SGHTA, CDR2 FQGNSA, per germline. The DNA for the CDR3 is TGTGCCAGCAGCTCCCAGACTATAAACACAGATACGCAGTATTTT. The encoded protein is CASSSQTINTDTQYF.

The rearrangement joins TRBV9 to TRBJ1-4; D not certain. V lost 0 bases and J lost 5, with 11 bases in between. The CDR3 extends over 15 amino acids. Germline CDR1 and CDR2: SGDLS and YYNGEE. The CDR3 nucleotides are TGTGCCAGCAGCGTAGTGGACGGTTGGAATGAAAAACTGTTTTTT. Translated, it gives CASSVVDGWNEKLFF.

The chain recombines TRBV30 with TRBJ1-1; 9 bases are shared with TRBD1. V lost 4 bases to trimming and J lost 6 bases; unmatched junction nucleotides: 9. Germline CDR1 reads GTSNPN; CDR2 reads SVGIG (reference sequence). This CDR3 contains 14 residues. CDR3 amino acids: CAWTLYGQGPEAFF. The DNA of the CDR3 is TGTGCCTGGACCCTGTATGGACAGGGGCCTGAAGCTTTCTTT.

This CDR3 reads CASNERGGLEQYF. In nucleotides, the CDR3 is TGTGCCAGCAATGAGCGGGGGGGTCTCGAGCAGTACTTC. The chain uses TRBV12-3 or TRBV12-4 and TRBJ2-7, with 10 bases aligning to TRBD2. V lost 7 bases to trimming and J lost 6 bases; unmatched junction nucleotides: 6. The CDR3 covers 13 residues.

The chain combines TRBV5-1 with TRBJ2-7; D possibly corresponds to TRBD2 (6 bases). Germline assignment: CDR1 SGHRS and CDR2 YFSETQ. The CDR3 has 16 residues. Deletions cut 0 bases from V and 4 bases from J, with 17 bases between. The CDR3 spells CASSLALQGGPYEQYF. The CDR3, as DNA: TGCGCCAGCAGCTTGGCACTCCAGGGAGGTCCATACGAGCAGTACTTC.

The chain recombines TRBV4-3 with TRBJ2-7, with 7 nucleotides matching TRBD2. The CDR3 is made up of 15 amino acids. J gave up 5 bases and V 5 bases, and 12 bases lay outside the gene matches. Germline values: CDR1 LGHNA, CDR2 YSLEER. CDR3 residues: CASSDRPGLLNEQYF. The CDR3 region has the DNA TGCGCCAGCAGCGACAGACCGGGACTACTTAACGAGCAGTACTTC.

This clonotype appeared many times. This chain connects TRBV29-1 to TRBJ2-3, with D perhaps TRBD1 (7 bases). In germline, CDR1 is SQVTM, CDR2 ANQGSEA. The CDR3 runs 13 residues. The chain's CDR3 is CSGGGFSTDTQYF. The CDR3 DNA reads as TGCAGTGGAGGGGGCTTCTCCACAGATACGCAGTATTTT.

This clonotype turned up a few times. V is TRBV2 and J is TRBJ1-2, with D maybe TRBD1 (6 bases). The V gene's germline CDR1 is SNHLY and CDR2 FYNNEI. Trimming shortened V by 7 bases and J by 7 bases, and 13 bases separated the two germline ends. CDR3 length: 12 residues. The CDR3 nucleotides are TGTGCCAGCAACAGGGAGTCCAGTGGCTACACCTTC. Translation gives CASNRESSGYTF.

This chain links TRBV10-3 with TRBJ2-2; perhaps D is TRBD1 or TRBD2 (5 bases each). This CDR3 has 16 residues. V was clipped by 11 bases and J by 2 bases, with 21 bases between them. In germline, CDR1 is ENHRY, CDR2 SYGVKD. CDR3 nucleotide sequence: TGTGCCGGATCCCCCGGGACCGCAGATAACACCGGGGAGCTGTTTTTT. It is translated as CAGSPGTADNTGELFF.

V usage is TRBV5-1 and J usage is TRBJ1-2; perhaps TRBD1 as D (5 bases). V dropped 2 bases and J dropped 2 bases, with 16 bases sitting between them. The CDR3 covers 16 residues. CDR1 is SGHRS and CDR2 is YFSETQ in the germline V gene. This CDR3 is CASSLARAGANYGYTF. The CDR3 DNA reads TGCGCCAGCAGCTTAGCCAGGGCCGGGGCAAACTATGGCTACACCTTC. The complete variable domain, with remaining parts taken from reference TRBV5-1 and TRBJ1-2, reads KAGVTQTPRYLIKTRGQQVTLSCSPISGHRSVSWYQQTPGQGLQFLFEYFSETQRNKGNFPGRFSGRQFSNSRSEMNVSTLELGDSALYLCASSLARAGANYGYTFGSGTRLTVV.

This clonotype was found a few times. The V and J genes are TRBV29-1 and TRBJ2-5; D uncertain. The CDR3 runs to 9 residues. V was trimmed by 3 bases and J by 7 bases, leaving 3 bases between them. CDR1 SQVTM and CDR2 ANQGSEA come from the germline V gene. In nucleotides, the CDR3 is TGCAGCGTTGATGGGACCCAGTACTTC. It is translated as CSVDGTQYF.

V usage is TRBV6-2 or TRBV6-3 and J usage is TRBJ2-7; no definite D call. V was trimmed by 0 bases and J by 2 bases, leaving 11 bases between them. Germline V lookup: CDR1 MNHEY, CDR2 SVGEGT. This CDR3 contains 15 residues. The DNA of the CDR3 is TGTGCCAGCAGTTACTCCTTCCTCCAAGCCTACGAGCAGTACTTC. Protein product: CASSYSFLQAYEQYF.

The V and J genes are TRBV12-3 or TRBV12-4 and TRBJ2-6; D not resolved. The CDR3 totals 14 residues. V gave up 3 bases and J gave up 2 bases, with 5 bases separating them. The CDR3 DNA follows: TGTGCCAGCAGTTTTGAAACTGGGGCCAACGTCCTGACTTTC. The encoded protein is CASSFETGANVLTF.

The V and J genes are TRBV10-2 and TRBJ2-4; weak D call: TRBD1 (6 bases). TRBJ2-7 explains the end of the DNA better; the J call may be wrong. Germline-derived CDR1 and CDR2 are WSHSY and SAAADI. This CDR3 comprises 14 residues. CDR3 in amino acids: CASSPRTVPYEQYF. The CDR3 bases are TGCGCCAGCAGTCCTAGGACAGTCCCCTACGAGCAGTACTTC.

The CDR3 spells CASGTRQGPYEQYF. DNA for the CDR3: TGTGCCAGCGGGACACGACAGGGTCCCTACGAGCAGTACTTC. The chain recombines TRBV6-5 with TRBJ2-7; TRBD1 agrees at 7 bases. V shed 8 bases, J shed 2 bases, and the junction held 9 bases outside the gene matches. Germline V lookup: CDR1 MNHEY, CDR2 SVGAGI. The CDR3 sequence is 14 residues long.

The genes are TRBV14 and TRBJ2-3, with D perhaps TRBD1 (6 bases). V lost 0 bases to trimming and J lost 4 bases, with 11 bases between them. Germline CDR1 is SGHDN and CDR2 is FVKESK. The CDR3 is made up of 15 amino acids. For the CDR3, the DNA is TGTGCCAGCAGCCAAGATACAGGGCGGGCAGATACGCAGTATTTT. It specifies CASSQDTGRADTQYF.

This clonotype came up many times. The chain combines TRBV20-1 with TRBJ2-5; 7 bases line up with TRBD2. This CDR3 region has 13 residues. V shed 1 base and J 6 bases; nucleotides not matched to a gene: 5. Germline V lookup: CDR1 DFQATT, CDR2 SNEGSKA (reference sequence). CDR3 sequence reads: CSARVPGGQTQYF. The CDR3 coding sequence is TGCAGTGCTAGAGTACCGGGGGGTCAGACCCAGTACTTC.

This clonotype was seen a handful of times. This chain links TRBV9 with TRBJ1-1; D might be TRBD1 (5 bases). Trimming pared 5 bases from V and 6 bases from J, leaving 11 bases between. CDR3 size: 12 residues. CDR1 is SGDLS, CDR2 YYNGEE, per germline. CDR3 sequence (DNA): TGTGCCAGCAGTGCCGGAGGGGCTGAAGCTTTCTTT. This encodes CASSAGGAEAFF. Drawing the rest from reference TRBV9 and TRBJ1-1, the complete variable domain is DSGVTQTPKHLITATGQRVTLRCSPRSGDLSVYWYQQSLDQGLQFLIQYYNGEERAKGNILERFSAQQFPDLHSELNLSSLELGDSALYFCASSAGGAEAFFGQGTRLTVV.

V usage is TRBV6-2 or TRBV6-3 and J usage is TRBJ1-1; D uncertain. Germline V gene sequence: CDR1 MNHEY, CDR2 SVGEGT. The CDR3 spans 12 residues. Trimming removed 6 bases from V and 6 bases from J, with 11 bases in between. DNA of the CDR3: TGTGCCAGCAGCTGGGGTTCCCCTGAAGCTTTCTTT. It codes for CASSWGSPEAFF.

J is TRBJ2-7 and V is TRBV20-1; a weak D match, TRBD1 (6 bases). The CDR3 extends over 18 amino acids. Germline CDR1 reads DFQATT; CDR2 reads SNEGSKA (reference sequence). Trimming removed 2 bases from V and 7 bases from J, with 30 bases in between. CDR3 coding DNA: TGCAGTGCTAGACGCCAGGGGAGTAGTTCAGTCCCCACGGGGGAGCAGTACTTC. This codes for CSARRQGSSSVPTGEQYF.